This entry features one T cell receptor (beta chain) sequence. Its antigen remains unknown. This entry belongs to a study of cytomegalovirus exposure and HLA in healthy donors. Study outcomes and limitations: In the 130 or so validation repertoires, a later analysis found that first-cohort TCR clusters tended to co-occur.

Data came from immunoSEQ multiplex PCR; TCRdb stores just in-frame clones and leaves some out. The sample yields fewer than 250,000 clones, less than 85% seen once. V was clipped by 4 bases and J by 1 base; unmatched bases: 3. CDR1 is SNHLY, CDR2 FYNNEI, per germline. This CDR3 is 14 amino acids long. Material for sequencing was PBMCs. This receptor was taken from a woman aged 18-30 years in good health and CMV-seronegative. The rearrangement links TRBV2 to TRBJ2-5; 7 nucleotides match TRBD2. The CDR3 DNA reads TGTGCCAGCAGTGGAGGCGGGAGCCAAGAGACCCAGTACTTC. Its protein is CASSGGGSQETQYF. The full variable domain, in which reference TRBV2 and TRBJ2-5 provide the parts outside the CDR3, is EPEVTQTPSHQVTQMGQEVILRCVPISNHLYFYWYRQILGQKVEFLVSFYNNEISEKSEIFDDQFSVERPDGSNFTLKIRSTKLEDSAMYFCASSGGGSQETQYFGPGTRLLVL.